This T cell receptor beta chain was captured in a study of beta chain features in type 1 diabetes. Study results and caveats: TCRB CDR3s from Type 1 diabetes patients were moderately but significantly shorter in all four CD4+ subsets.

This clone was observed a few times. What it binds is not known. Expressed TCRB transcripts were sequenced because the isolated RNA had all been reverse transcribed beforehand. Sequenced by immunoSEQ multiplex PCR; TCRdb stores in-frame clones only, minus some. The sample includes 600,000 or so clones, 9.5% to 15% seen only once; the top ten take roughly 0.11%. The CDR3 length is 15 residues. CDR1 and CDR2 from the germline V gene are SGHRS and YFSETQ. With 0 bases clipped from V and 1 base from J, the junction kept 2 bases outside the gene matches. The rearrangement links TRBV5-1 to TRBJ2-3; TRBD2 aligns across 7 bases. The TCR sequence derives from a man aged 30-40 years with type 1 diabetes. Material: naive CD4+ T cells from blood. DNA of the CDR3: TGCGCCAGCAGCTTGGATGCGGGGGGCACAGATACGCAGTATTTT. Its protein is CASSLDAGGTDTQYF.